This is a list of T cell receptor beta chains from one sample in a study of blood T cell repertoires in COVID-19. Repertoires were generated with immunoSEQ multiplex PCR, while TCRdb's copy carries only in-frame clones and drops some. The table shows some 200,000 clones, with over 80% occurring only once. Specimen: PBMCs or T cells enriched from blood (not recorded which). The receptors shown here come from a man aged 18 to 30 with acute COVID-19. Both conserved end residues are part of each CDR3. D genes are given only for firm matches. Not every row has a clone size; where given, it reads once, few, many or a size class.

J,V,size,D,CDR3,DNA
TRBJ1-2,TRBV4-1,-,-,CASSPPIANYGYTF,TGCGCCAGCAGCCCACCCATAGCTAACTATGGCTACACCTTC
TRBJ2-2,TRBV30,-,-,CAWSVQGSDTGELFF,TGTGCCTGGAGTGTACAGGGATCGGACACCGGGGAGCTGTTTTTT
TRBJ2-7,TRBV10-1,-,TRBD2,CASSEYAGAAYEQYF,TGCGCCAGCAGTGAGTATGCGGGAGCTGCCTACGAGCAGTACTTC
TRBJ2-1,TRBV28,-,TRBD2,CASSETSGTKSYNEQFF,TGTGCCAGCAGTGAGACTAGCGGGACGAAGTCCTACAATGAGCAGTTCTTC
TRBJ1-5,TRBV28,few,TRBD1,CASSLRQGGQPQHF,TGTGCCAGCAGTTTACGACAGGGTGGTCAGCCCCAGCATTTT
TRBJ2-2,TRBV12-3/TRBV12-4,-,-,CASSLGGSGELFF,TGTGCCAGCAGTTTAGGAGGGTCCGGGGAGCTGTTTTTT
TRBJ1-1,TRBV28,-,-,CASSYYSLGAAEAFF,TGTGCCAGCAGTTATTATTCCTTGGGGGCTGCTGAAGCTTTCTTT
TRBJ2-2,TRBV11-3,once,-,CASSLVSYRADGELFF,TGTGCCAGCAGCTTAGTAAGCTACAGGGCCGACGGGGAGCTGTTTTTT
TRBJ2-5,TRBV6-5,-,TRBD1,CASSPGTGVTETQYF,TGTGCCAGCAGTCCAGGGACAGGGGTGACAGAGACCCAGTACTTC
TRBJ1-1,TRBV7-3,-,-,CASSLQGRDTEAFF,TGTGCCAGCAGCTTACAGGGCAGGGACACTGAAGCTTTCTTT
TRBJ2-3,TRBV11-2,-,-,CASSTGRVRTDTQYF,TGTGCCAGCTCTACGGGTCGCGTAAGGACAGATACGCAGTATTTT
TRBJ1-2,TRBV9,-,-,CASSVEEGLGYGYTF,TGTGCCAGCAGCGTAGAAGAGGGTTTGGGCTATGGCTACACCTTC
TRBJ1-3,TRBV11-1,-,-,CASSLNRKNTIYF,TGTGCCAGCAGCTTAAACAGGAAAAACACCATATATTTT
TRBJ1-5,TRBV7-9,-,-,CASSSDGGGNQPQHF,TGTGCCAGCAGTTCAGACGGAGGGGGCAATCAGCCCCAGCATTTT
TRBJ2-7,TRBV19,many,-,CASSARSGTGEYF,TGTGCCAGTAGTGCCCGATCGGGGACGGGGGAGTACTTC
TRBJ1-4,TRBV4-1,-,TRBD1,CASSRSPTGSAKLFF,TGCGCCAGCAGCCGGTCGCCGACAGGGTCGGCGAAACTGTTTTTT
TRBJ1-5,TRBV7-2,-,-,CASSRGHLNQPQHF,TGTGCCAGCAGCAGAGGACACTTAAATCAGCCCCAGCATTTT
TRBJ2-3,TRBV9,-,-,CASSRREDTQYF,TGTGCCAGCAGCCGCCGGGAAGATACGCAGTATTTT
TRBJ1-2,TRBV24-1,-,TRBD1,CATSGQGQHTF,TGTGCCACCAGTGGTCAGGGACAGCACACCTTC
TRBJ2-7,TRBV5-5,-,-,CASSFEGSRIYEQYF,TGTGCCAGCAGCTTCGAAGGGAGTAGAATATACGAGCAGTACTTC
TRBJ1-2,TRBV28,-,-,CASSLSGGRLDGYTF,TGTGCCAGCAGTTTATCCGGGGGGCGCCTGGATGGCTACACCTTC
TRBJ1-4,TRBV27,-,-,CASSRQYTGEKLFF,TGTGCCAGCAGTCGACAGTATACGGGTGAAAAACTGTTTTTT
TRBJ1-2,TRBV2,-,-,CASSEDSRPDGYTF,TGTGCCAGCAGTGAAGACTCCAGGCCTGATGGCTACACCTTC
TRBJ1-2,TRBV7-2,-,TRBD1,CASQDRDIFYNYGYTF,TGTGCCAGCCAGGACAGGGATATCTTCTATAACTATGGCTACACCTTC
TRBJ1-2,TRBV7-9,-,TRBD1,CASSSTRQGLYGYTF,TGTGCCAGCAGCTCAACCCGACAGGGGCTGTATGGCTACACCTTC
TRBJ2-7,TRBV2,few,-,CATTLRNHQQYF,TGTGCCACCACACTAAGGAACCACCAGCAGTACTTC
TRBJ2-1,TRBV7-2,-,TRBD2,CASSSLLAGVGTDNEQFF,TGTGCCAGCAGCTCCTTACTAGCGGGAGTAGGGACTGACAATGAGCAGTTCTTC